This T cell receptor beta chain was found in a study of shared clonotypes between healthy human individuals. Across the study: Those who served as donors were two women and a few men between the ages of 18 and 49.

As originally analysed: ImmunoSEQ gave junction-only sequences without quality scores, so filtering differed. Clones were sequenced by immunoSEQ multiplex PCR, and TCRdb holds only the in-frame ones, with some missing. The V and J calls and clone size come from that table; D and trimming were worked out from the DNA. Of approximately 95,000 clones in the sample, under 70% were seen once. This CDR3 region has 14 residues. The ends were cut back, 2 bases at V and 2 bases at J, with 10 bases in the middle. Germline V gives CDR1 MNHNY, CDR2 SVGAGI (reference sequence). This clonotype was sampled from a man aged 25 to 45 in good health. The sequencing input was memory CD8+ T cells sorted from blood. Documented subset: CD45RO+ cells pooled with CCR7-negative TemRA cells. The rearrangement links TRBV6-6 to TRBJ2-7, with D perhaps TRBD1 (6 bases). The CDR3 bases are TGTGCCAGCAGTTACGAGGGGGAGACCTACGAGCAGTACTTC. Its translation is CASSYEGETYEQYF.